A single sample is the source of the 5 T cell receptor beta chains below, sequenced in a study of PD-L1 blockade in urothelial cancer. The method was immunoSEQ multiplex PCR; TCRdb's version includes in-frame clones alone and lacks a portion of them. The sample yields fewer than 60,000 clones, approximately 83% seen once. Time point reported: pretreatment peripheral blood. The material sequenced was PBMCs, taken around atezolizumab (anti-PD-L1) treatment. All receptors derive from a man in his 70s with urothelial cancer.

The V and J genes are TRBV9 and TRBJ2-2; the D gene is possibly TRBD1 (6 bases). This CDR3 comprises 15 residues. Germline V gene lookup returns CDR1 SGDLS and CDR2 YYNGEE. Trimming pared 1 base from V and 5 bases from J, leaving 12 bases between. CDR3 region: CASSVTGWRTGELFF. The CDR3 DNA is TGTGCCAGCAGCGTAACAGGGTGGAGGACCGGGGAGCTGTTTTTT.

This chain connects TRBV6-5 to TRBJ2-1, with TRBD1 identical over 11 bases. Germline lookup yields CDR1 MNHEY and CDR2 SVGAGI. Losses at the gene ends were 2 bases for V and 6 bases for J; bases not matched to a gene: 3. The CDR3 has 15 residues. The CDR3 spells CASSYGDRGINEQFF. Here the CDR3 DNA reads TGTGCCAGCAGTTACGGGGACAGGGGGATCAATGAGCAGTTCTTC.

CDR3 coding DNA: TGTGCCAGCAGGTCGGGACAGGCCAACACTGAAGCTTTCTTT. It specifies CASRSGQANTEAFF. The chain recombines TRBV6-5 with TRBJ1-1; 8 bases match TRBD1. J gave up 2 bases and V 6 bases, and 5 bases lay outside the gene matches. Germline V gene data show CDR1 as MNHEY and CDR2 as SVGAGI. The length of the CDR3 is 14 residues.

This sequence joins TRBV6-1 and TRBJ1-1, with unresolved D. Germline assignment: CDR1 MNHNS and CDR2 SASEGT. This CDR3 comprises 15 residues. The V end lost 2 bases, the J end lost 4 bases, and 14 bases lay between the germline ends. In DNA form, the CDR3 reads TGTGCCAGCAGTGAATCGGCGGCCTTAGGCACTGAAGCTTTCTTT. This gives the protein CASSESAALGTEAFF.

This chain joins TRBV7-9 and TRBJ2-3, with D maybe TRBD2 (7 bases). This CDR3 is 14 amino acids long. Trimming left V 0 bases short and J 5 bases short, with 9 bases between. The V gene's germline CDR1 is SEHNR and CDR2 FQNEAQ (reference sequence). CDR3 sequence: CASSLAGGGDTQYF. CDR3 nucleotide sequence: TGTGCCAGCAGCTTAGCGGGAGGGGGAGATACGCAGTATTTT.